The 32 T cell receptor beta chains given below trace back to one sample, sequenced in a study of T cell responses to AZD1222 COVID-19 vaccine. Some clones are missing from TCRdb's copy, which holds only in-frame ones; the method was immunoSEQ multiplex PCR. Of around 140,000 clones listed, 80% to 90% were seen once; the top ten hold about 1.5%. The source material was peripheral blood, sampled on day 0 of AZD1222 vaccination. These receptor sequences come from an adult in good health.

The V and J genes are TRBV20-1 and TRBJ1-3, with D possibly TRBD1 on 5 matching bases. Germline loops: CDR1 DFQATT, CDR2 SNEGSKA (reference sequence). The length of the CDR3 is 15 residues. Trimming shortened V by 3 bases and J by 3 bases, and 15 bases separated the two germline ends. For the CDR3, the DNA is TGCAGTGCTAGTGGGCTGAGGGGTGGTGGAAACACCATATATTTT. Translation: CSASGLRGGGNTIYF.

The rearrangement uses TRBV5-8 and TRBJ2-4; 11 bases line up with TRBD2. V was clipped by 5 bases and J by 4 bases; unmatched bases: 8. The CDR3 is made up of 16 amino acids. Germline CDR1 SGHTS, CDR2 YDEGEE. CDR3 region: CASSSLAGGFKNIQYF. CDR3 bases: TGTGCCAGCAGTTCATTAGCGGGAGGGTTTAAAAACATTCAGTACTTC.

V usage is TRBV21-1 and J usage is TRBJ2-1; TRBD2 was called by the table and not checked on the DNA. TRBV21-1 is a listed pseudogene. This CDR3 has 16 amino acids. This chain's CDR3 is CASSKLASGTYNEQFF. The DNA of the CDR3 is TGTGCCAGCAGCAAGTTGGCTAGCGGGACCTACAATGAGCAGTTCTTC.

The chain employs TRBV3-1 (or the pseudogene TRBV3-2) and TRBJ2-3; TRBD1 is a possible D gene (6 bases). There are 16 residues in the CDR3. Trimming removed 0 bases from V and 0 bases from J, with 10 bases in between. Germline CDR1 and CDR2: LGHDT and YNNKEL (reference sequence). CDR3 sequence reads: CASSQDWGRSTDTQYF. For the CDR3, the DNA is TGTGCCAGCAGCCAAGATTGGGGGCGGAGCACAGATACGCAGTATTTT.

The chain is built from TRBV6-6 and TRBJ1-4, with D maybe TRBD1 (6 bases). This CDR3 has 18 amino acids. Deletions cut 5 bases from V and 4 bases from J, with 23 bases between. The germline CDR1 and CDR2 sequences are MNHNY and SVGAGI (reference sequence). CDR3 protein: CASSPRTGRGRNNEKLFF. For the CDR3, the DNA is TGTGCCAGCAGTCCCCGAACAGGGAGGGGCCGAAATAATGAAAAACTGTTTTTT.

The CDR3 DNA follows: TGCGCCAGCAGCCAAGATTGGACAGGGCGCTACGAGCAGTACTTC. Its protein product is CASSQDWTGRYEQYF. V usage is TRBV4-1 and J usage is TRBJ2-7; 8 nucleotides match TRBD1. V was clipped by 0 bases and J by 3 bases; unmatched bases: 4. Germline V gene sequence: CDR1 MGHRA, CDR2 YSYEKL. This CDR3 has 15 residues.

V usage is TRBV6-5 and J usage is TRBJ1-1; no reliable D call. Germline V gene data show CDR1 as MNHEY and CDR2 as SVGAGI. V was shortened by 0 bases and J by 5 bases, with 13 bases between the two germline ends. The CDR3 is made up of 15 amino acids. Here the CDR3 DNA reads TGTGCCAGCAGTTACTCGTTTCTTGGGTCAACTGAAGCTTTCTTT. Its protein is CASSYSFLGSTEAFF.

The chain has TRBV30 and TRBJ1-2; D is undetermined. This CDR3 is built from 12 residues. CDR1 is GTSNPN and CDR2 is SVGIG in the germline V gene (reference sequence). Deletions cut 2 bases from V and 2 bases from J, with 6 bases between. DNA of the CDR3: TGTGCCTGGAGTAGCGGGAACTATGGCTACACCTTC. It is translated as CAWSSGNYGYTF.

The rearrangement uses TRBV14 and TRBJ2-2, with TRBD1 as a possible D gene (6 bases). This CDR3 comprises 17 residues. V lost 1 base to trimming and J lost 0 bases, with 12 bases between them. Germline CDR1 and CDR2: SGHDN and FVKESK. CDR3 protein: CASSQAYGTTNTGELFF. The DNA for the CDR3 is TGTGCCAGCAGCCAAGCGTACGGGACAACGAACACCGGGGAGCTGTTTTTT.

J is TRBJ2-5 and V is TRBV12-3 or TRBV12-4; unclear D gene. The CDR3 is 13 amino acids. Trimming pared 1 base from V and 3 bases from J, leaving 6 bases between. CDR3 DNA: TGTGCCAGCAGTTTAGACACTAAAGAGACCCAGTACTTC. This translates into CASSLDTKETQYF.

J is TRBJ2-1 and V is TRBV11-2, with 9 bases fitting TRBD1. CDR1 SGHAT and CDR2 FQNNGV come from the germline V gene. This CDR3 region has 17 residues. The trim removed 4 bases at V and 6 bases at J, leaving 13 bases unmatched. The CDR3, as DNA: TGTGCCAGCAGCTCCTATCGGGACAGGGACGTTTTCAATGAGCAGTTCTTC. Translation: CASSSYRDRDVFNEQFF.

The V gene is TRBV2, the J gene TRBJ1-6, with D unresolved. CDR1 and CDR2 from the germline V gene are SNHLY and FYNNEI. CDR3 length equals 12 residues. Deletions cut 6 bases from V and 7 bases from J, with 7 bases between. The CDR3 sequence is CASSTQNSPLHF. CDR3 bases: TGTGCCAGCAGCACCCAGAATTCACCCCTCCACTTT.

DNA of the CDR3: TGTGCCAGCAGTTTATCCCCTCGCAGGGAAGCTTTCTTT. Protein product: CASSLSPRREAFF. The chain employs TRBV27 and TRBJ1-1, with D unresolved. CDR1 is MNHEY, CDR2 SMNVEV, per germline (reference sequence). V lost 0 bases to trimming and J lost 8 bases, with 10 bases between them. The CDR3 is made up of 13 amino acids.

The chain combines TRBV5-1 with TRBJ2-2; D is uncertain. The CDR3 runs 16 residues. V was shortened by 4 bases and J by 0 bases, with 13 bases between the two germline ends. Per germline, CDR1 SGHRS and CDR2 YFSETQ. The CDR3 DNA sequence: TGCGCCAGCAGCGCACAAAGGCAGGCGAACACCGGGGAGCTGTTTTTT. It is translated as CASSAQRQANTGELFF.

The chain carries TRBV19 and TRBJ2-7; 9 nucleotides line up with TRBD1. CDR3 length: 14 residues. Germline assignment: CDR1 LNHDA and CDR2 SQIVND (reference sequence). Unmatched junction bases numbered 2, after V lost 1 base and J lost 4 bases. CDR3 coding DNA: TGTGCCAGTAGTATAGGGACAGGGGAATACGAGCAGTACTTC. Translation: CASSIGTGEYEQYF. The variable domain in full, completed from reference TRBV19 and TRBJ2-7, reads DGGITQSPKYLFRKEGQNVTLSCEQNLNHDAMYWYRQDPGQGLRLIYYSQIVNDFQKGDIAEGYSVSREKKESFPLTVTSAQKNPTAFYLCASSIGTGEYEQYFGPGTRLTVT.

The V call is TRBV28, the J call TRBJ2-2, with D hard to call. The CDR3 has 14 residues. Per germline, CDR1 MDHEN and CDR2 SYDVKM. V lost 4 bases and J lost 5, with 11 bases in between. Here the CDR3 reads CASSSLARTGELFF. The CDR3, as DNA: TGTGCCAGCAGTTCCCTCGCCCGGACCGGGGAGCTGTTTTTT.

This chain links TRBV7-8 with TRBJ2-5; 11 nucleotides line up with TRBD1. V was pared by 5 bases and J by 3 bases, with 11 bases of the junction left unmatched. The CDR3 length is 17 residues. From germline, CDR1 is SGHVS and CDR2 FQNEAQ. The CDR3 nucleotides read TGTGCCAGCAGCCCCCAAACCGGACAGGGGGCTAAAGAGACCCAGTACTTC. Translation: CASSPQTGQGAKETQYF.

CDR3 sequence (DNA): TGTGCCAGCAGTGAAGCGGGGACAGGGGGGTACGAGCAGTACTTC. Its protein product is CASSEAGTGGYEQYF. V usage is TRBV6-1 and J usage is TRBJ2-7, with 11 bases lining up with TRBD1. The germline gives CDR1 MNHNS, CDR2 SASEGT. CDR3 length: 15 amino acids. Unmatched junction bases numbered 2, after V lost 0 bases and J lost 4 bases.

In this sample, this clone turned up a few times. The chain carries TRBV7-6 and TRBJ2-3, with 7 bases matching TRBD2. Germline CDR1 is SGHVS and CDR2 is FNYEAQ. This CDR3 contains 19 residues. V lost 3 bases and J lost 0; bases outside the gene matches: 15. The CDR3 sequence: CASSLRLTSDRSSTDTQYF. In nucleotides, the CDR3 is TGTGCCAGCAGCTTGAGGCTCACTAGCGACCGTTCCAGCACAGATACGCAGTATTTT.

The CDR3 sequence is CASSLGRSLGEQYF. DNA for the CDR3: TGTGCCAGCAGCTTGGGTCGGTCTCTGGGAGAGCAGTACTTC. The chain uses TRBV5-6 and TRBJ2-7; D not certain. Deletions cut 0 bases from V and 7 bases from J, with 14 bases between. The CDR3 covers 14 residues. Per germline, CDR1 SGHDT and CDR2 YYEEEE.

The sample holds one count of this clone. The V gene is TRBV3-1 (or the pseudogene TRBV3-2), the J gene TRBJ1-3, with 10 positions matching TRBD1. There are 15 residues in the CDR3. The germline gives CDR1 LGHDT, CDR2 YNNKEL (reference sequence). V dropped 6 bases and J dropped 4; count of bases not matched to a gene: 6. This CDR3 is CASRPGTGAGNTIYF. CDR3 bases: TGTGCCAGCAGACCCGGGACAGGGGCCGGAAACACCATATATTTT.

The rearrangement joins TRBV27 to TRBJ2-7, with D perhaps given as TRBD1 or TRBD2 (6 bases each). CDR1 is MNHEY, CDR2 SMNVEV, per germline (reference sequence). This CDR3 is built from 15 residues. V lost 6 bases, J lost 7 bases, and 22 bases lay in between. The CDR3 sequence: CASSSRQGSGLEQYF. The DNA for the CDR3 is TGTGCCAGCAGCTCCCGGCAGGGGAGCGGACTAGAGCAGTACTTC.

This clone was detected once. This chain uses TRBV5-4 with TRBJ2-2; 9 bases agree with TRBD2. Germline V gene lookup returns CDR1 SGHNT and CDR2 YYREEE (reference sequence). The CDR3 covers 18 residues. V gave up 0 bases and J gave up 2 bases; unmatched junction bases: 8. The CDR3, as DNA: TGTGCCAGCAGCTTGGAGTCGAGCGGGGGGACCAACACCGGGGAGCTGTTTTTT. Its protein is CASSLESSGGTNTGELFF.

V and J are TRBV6-4 and TRBJ2-3; the D gene is possibly TRBD2 (5 bases). Trimming took 3 bases from V and 4 from J, leaving 11 bases between them. Germline V gives CDR1 MRHNA, CDR2 SNTAGT. This CDR3 is built from 14 residues. Written as DNA, the CDR3 is TGTGCCAGCAGTGAGCCGGGGATGGCAGATACGCAGTATTTT. Amino acids: CASSEPGMADTQYF.

The chain uses TRBV7-2 and TRBJ1-6; the D is unclear. Trimming removed 1 base from V and 1 base from J, with 8 bases in between. This CDR3 has 16 residues. Germline CDR1 SGHTA, CDR2 FQGNSA. The CDR3 is CASSLGTRSYNSPLHF. The CDR3, as DNA: TGTGCCAGCAGCTTAGGTACCAGATCCTATAATTCACCCCTCCACTTT.

The genes are TRBV7-9 and TRBJ2-5; 10 bases line up with TRBD1. The junction had 3 bases not matched to a gene; V was cut back by 3 bases and J by 2 bases. CDR1 is SEHNR and CDR2 is FQNEAQ in the germline V gene (reference sequence). The CDR3 is made up of 15 amino acids. The chain's CDR3 is CASSLPGQGQETQYF. For the CDR3, the DNA is TGTGCCAGCAGCTTGCCGGGACAGGGGCAAGAGACCCAGTACTTC.

This chain joins TRBV28 and TRBJ1-5; TRBD1 matches 8 bases. CDR1 is MDHEN and CDR2 is SYDVKM in the germline V gene. The CDR3 sequence is 14 residues long. With V trimmed by 10 bases and J by 0 bases, 5 bases remained unmatched. DNA of the CDR3: TGTGCCACCATGGACAGGGATAGCAATCAGCCCCAGCATTTT. It yields the protein CATMDRDSNQPQHF.

This clone has more than one count but fewer than ten. The junction departs from the called germline gene at one end, perhaps through a read error. V gene TRBV7-7 combines with J gene TRBJ1-1, with D unresolved. The V gene's germline CDR1 is SSHAT and CDR2 FNYEAQ (reference sequence). The CDR3 runs 13 residues. In DNA, the CDR3 is TGTGCTAGCAGCCTACAAGAGAACACTGAAGCTTTCTTT. This gives the protein CASSLQENTEAFF.

The rearrangement uses TRBV5-1 and TRBJ2-7; D is undetermined. CDR1 and CDR2 from the germline V gene are SGHRS and YFSETQ. The CDR3 is 11 amino acids. The ends were cut back, 4 bases at V and 3 bases at J, with 5 bases in the middle. CDR3 nucleotides: TGCGCCAGCAGCGAGGACTACGAGCAGTACTTC. Protein: CASSEDYEQYF. Full variable domain (outside the CDR3, taken from reference TRBV5-1 and TRBJ2-7): KAGVTQTPRYLIKTRGQQVTLSCSPISGHRSVSWYQQTPGQGLQFLFEYFSETQRNKGNFPGRFSGRQFSNSRSEMNVSTLELGDSALYLCASSEDYEQYFGPGTRLTVT.

This rearrangement joins TRBV11-3 to TRBJ2-3; no reliable D call. Trimming left V 3 bases short and J 2 bases short, with 3 bases between. CDR3 length equals 12 residues. Germline CDR1 and CDR2: SGHNT and YENEEA. The CDR3 DNA follows: TGTGCCAGCAGCTTGAACACAGATACGCAGTATTTT. This sequence encodes CASSLNTDTQYF.

The rearrangement links TRBV7-2 to TRBJ2-1; 12 nucleotides align to TRBD2. J lost 9 bases, V lost 5 bases, and 8 bases had no gene match. The CDR3 is 15 residues long. Germline V gene data show CDR1 as SGHTA and CDR2 as FQGNSA. The CDR3 sequence: CASSVTSGGRGEQFF. In nucleotides, the CDR3 is TGTGCCAGCAGCGTAACTAGCGGGGGGCGGGGTGAGCAGTTCTTC.

This clone has only one observation. The chain employs TRBV5-4 and TRBJ2-7, with TRBD1 as a possible D gene (6 bases). This CDR3 spans 14 amino acids. Germline V gene sequence: CDR1 SGHNT, CDR2 YYREEE (reference sequence). Between the trimmed V and J ends, which lost 0 bases and 7 bases, there was a span of 14 bases. The CDR3 DNA sequence: TGTGCCAGCAGCTTGGACAGGGACGATTGGGAGCAGTACTTC. It codes for CASSLDRDDWEQYF.